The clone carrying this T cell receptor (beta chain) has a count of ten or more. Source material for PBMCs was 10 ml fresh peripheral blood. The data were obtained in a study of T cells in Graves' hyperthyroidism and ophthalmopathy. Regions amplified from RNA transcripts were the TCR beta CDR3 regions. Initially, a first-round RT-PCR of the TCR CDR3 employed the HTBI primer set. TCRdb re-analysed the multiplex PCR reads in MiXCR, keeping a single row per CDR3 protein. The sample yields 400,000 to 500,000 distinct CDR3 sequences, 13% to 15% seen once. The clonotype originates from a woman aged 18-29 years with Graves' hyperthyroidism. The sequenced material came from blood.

This chain's CDR3 is CASSRQGASGELFF. Here the CDR3 DNA reads TGTGCGTCATCCCGACAGGGGGCCTCCGGGGAGCTGTTTTTT. The chain recombines TRBV3-1 with TRBJ2-2; 10 positions agree with TRBD1. In germline, CDR1 is LGHDT, CDR2 YNNKEL (reference sequence). The CDR3 length is 14 residues. Based on the CDR3 plus reference TRBV3-1 and TRBJ2-2, the full variable domain is DTAVSQTPKYLVTQMGNDKSIKCEQNLGHDTMYWYKQDSKKFLKIMFSYNNKELIINETVPNRFSPKSPDKAHLNLHINSLELGDSAVYFCASSRQGASGELFFGEGSRLTVL.